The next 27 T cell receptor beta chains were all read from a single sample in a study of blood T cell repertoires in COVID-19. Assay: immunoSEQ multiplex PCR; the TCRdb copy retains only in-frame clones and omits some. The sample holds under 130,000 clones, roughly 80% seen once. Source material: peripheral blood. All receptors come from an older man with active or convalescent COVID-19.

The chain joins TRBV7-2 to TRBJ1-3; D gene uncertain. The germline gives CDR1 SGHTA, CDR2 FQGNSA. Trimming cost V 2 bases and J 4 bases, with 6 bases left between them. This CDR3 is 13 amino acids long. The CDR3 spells CASSLLRGNTIYF. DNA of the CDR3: TGTGCCAGCAGCTTACTCAGGGGAAACACCATATATTTT.

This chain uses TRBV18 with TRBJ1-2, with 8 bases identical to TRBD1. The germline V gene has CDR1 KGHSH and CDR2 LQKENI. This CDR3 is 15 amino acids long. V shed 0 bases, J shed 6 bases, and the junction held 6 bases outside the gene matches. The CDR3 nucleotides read TGTGCCAGCTCACCACCGGCACAGGGGGAACATGGCTACACCTTC. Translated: CASSPPAQGEHGYTF. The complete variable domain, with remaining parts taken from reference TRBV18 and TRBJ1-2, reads NAGVMQNPRHLVRRRGQEARLRCSPMKGHSHVYWYRQLPEEGLKFMVYLQKENIIDESGMPKERFSAEFPKEGPSILRIQQVVRGDSAAYFCASSPPAQGEHGYTFGSGTRLTVV.

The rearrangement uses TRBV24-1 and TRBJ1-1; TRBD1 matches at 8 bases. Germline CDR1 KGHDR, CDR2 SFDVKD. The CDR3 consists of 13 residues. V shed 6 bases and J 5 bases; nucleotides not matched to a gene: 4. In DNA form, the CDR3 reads TGTGCCACCAGTCAGACAGGGGATACTGAAGCTTTCTTT. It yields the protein CATSQTGDTEAFF.

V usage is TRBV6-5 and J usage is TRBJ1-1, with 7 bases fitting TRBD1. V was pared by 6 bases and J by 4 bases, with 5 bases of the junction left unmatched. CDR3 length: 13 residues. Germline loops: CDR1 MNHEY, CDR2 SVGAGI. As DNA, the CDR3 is TGTGCCAGCAGGATTAACAGGGGCACTGAAGCTTTCTTT. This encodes CASRINRGTEAFF.

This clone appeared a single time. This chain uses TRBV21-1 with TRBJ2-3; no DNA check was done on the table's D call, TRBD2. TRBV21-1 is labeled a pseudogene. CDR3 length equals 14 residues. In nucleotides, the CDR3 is TGTGCCAGCAGCAAAGAGCGGGGGCCAGATACGCAGTATTTT. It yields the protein CASSKERGPDTQYF.

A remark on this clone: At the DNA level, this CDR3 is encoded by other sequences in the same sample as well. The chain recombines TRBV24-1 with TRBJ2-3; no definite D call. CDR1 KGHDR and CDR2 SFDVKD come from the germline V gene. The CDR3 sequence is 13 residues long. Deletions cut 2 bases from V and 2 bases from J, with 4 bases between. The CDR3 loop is CATSDSYTDTQYF. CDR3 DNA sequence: TGTGCCACCAGTGATTCTTACACAGATACGCAGTATTTT.

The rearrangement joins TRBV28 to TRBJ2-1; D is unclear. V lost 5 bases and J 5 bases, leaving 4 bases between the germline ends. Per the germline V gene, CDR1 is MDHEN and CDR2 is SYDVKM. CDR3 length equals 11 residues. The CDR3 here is CASSLDNEQFF. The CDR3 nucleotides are TGTGCCAGCAGTCTCGACAATGAGCAGTTCTTC.

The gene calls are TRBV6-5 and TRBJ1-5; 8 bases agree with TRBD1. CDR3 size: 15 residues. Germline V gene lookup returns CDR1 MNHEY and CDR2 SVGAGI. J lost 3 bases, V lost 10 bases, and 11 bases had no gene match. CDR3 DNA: TGTGCCACCCGTCCCGGGACAGGATACAATCAGCCCCAGCATTTT. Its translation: CATRPGTGYNQPQHF.

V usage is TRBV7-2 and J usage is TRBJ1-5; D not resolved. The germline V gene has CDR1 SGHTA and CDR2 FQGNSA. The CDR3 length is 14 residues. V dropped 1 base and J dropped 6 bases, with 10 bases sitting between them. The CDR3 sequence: CASSLGWAGQPQHF. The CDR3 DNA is TGTGCCAGCAGCTTAGGCTGGGCCGGTCAGCCCCAGCATTTT.

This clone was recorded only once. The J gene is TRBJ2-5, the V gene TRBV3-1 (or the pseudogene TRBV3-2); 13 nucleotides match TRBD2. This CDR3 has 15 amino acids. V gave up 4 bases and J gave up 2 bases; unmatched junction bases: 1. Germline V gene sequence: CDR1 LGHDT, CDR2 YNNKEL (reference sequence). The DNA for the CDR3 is TGTGCCAGCAGCCCGACTAGCGGGGGGCAAGAGACCCAGTACTTC. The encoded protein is CASSPTSGGQETQYF.

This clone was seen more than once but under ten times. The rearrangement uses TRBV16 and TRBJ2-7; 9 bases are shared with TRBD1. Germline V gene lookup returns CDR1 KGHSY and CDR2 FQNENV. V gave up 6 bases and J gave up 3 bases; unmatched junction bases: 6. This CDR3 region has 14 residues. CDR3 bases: TGTGCCAGCAGTCCCCGGGACAGGGACTACGAGCAGTACTTC. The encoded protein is CASSPRDRDYEQYF. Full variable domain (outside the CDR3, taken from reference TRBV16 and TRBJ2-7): GEEVAQTPKHLVRGEGQKAKLYCAPIKGHSYVFWYQQVLKNEFKFLISFQNENVFDETGMPKERFSAKCLPNSPCSLEIQATKLEDSAVYFCASSPRDRDYEQYFGPGTRLTVT.

The CDR3 coding sequence is TGTGCCACCAGTGATAACGCAGGTTACAATGAGCAGTTCTTC. Translated, it gives CATSDNAGYNEQFF. The chain combines TRBV24-1 with TRBJ2-1; D unresolved. CDR1 is KGHDR and CDR2 is SFDVKD in the germline V gene. V lost 3 bases and J 4 bases, leaving 9 bases between the germline ends. The CDR3 is made up of 14 amino acids.

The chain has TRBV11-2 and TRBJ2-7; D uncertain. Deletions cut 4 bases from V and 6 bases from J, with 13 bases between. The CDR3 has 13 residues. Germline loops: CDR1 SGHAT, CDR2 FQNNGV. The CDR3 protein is CASSSSLEREQYF. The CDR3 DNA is TGTGCCAGCAGCTCAAGTTTGGAGCGCGAGCAGTACTTC.

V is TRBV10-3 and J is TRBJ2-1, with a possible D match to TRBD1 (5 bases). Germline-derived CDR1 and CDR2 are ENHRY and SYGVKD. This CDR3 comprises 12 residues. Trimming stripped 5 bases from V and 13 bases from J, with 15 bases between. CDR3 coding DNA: TGTGCCATCAGTCCAGGGTTGGATGCACAGTTCTTC. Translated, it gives CAISPGLDAQFF.

The CDR3 protein is CASSPGVEGREKLFF. The CDR3 bases are TGTGCCAGCTCACCGGGGGTGGAGGGACGCGAAAAACTGTTTTTT. V is TRBV18 and J is TRBJ1-4; TRBD1 is a possible D gene (5 bases). Trimming took off 3 bases at V and 8 bases at J, with 16 bases between the two ends. The CDR3 is 15 amino acids. Germline assignment: CDR1 KGHSH and CDR2 LQKENI.

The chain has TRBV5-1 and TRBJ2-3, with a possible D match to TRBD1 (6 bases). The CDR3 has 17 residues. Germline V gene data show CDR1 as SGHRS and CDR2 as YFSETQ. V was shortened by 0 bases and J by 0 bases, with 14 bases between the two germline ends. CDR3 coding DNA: TGCGCCAGCAGCTTGGCCGCCGGACAGCCTAGCACAGATACGCAGTATTTT. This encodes CASSLAAGQPSTDTQYF.

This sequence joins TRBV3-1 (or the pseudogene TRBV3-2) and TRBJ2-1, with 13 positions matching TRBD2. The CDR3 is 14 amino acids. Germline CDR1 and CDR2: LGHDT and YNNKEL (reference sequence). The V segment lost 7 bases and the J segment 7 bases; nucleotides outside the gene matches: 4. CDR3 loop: CASTGTSGVNEQFF. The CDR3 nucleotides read TGTGCCAGCACCGGGACTAGCGGGGTAAATGAGCAGTTCTTC.

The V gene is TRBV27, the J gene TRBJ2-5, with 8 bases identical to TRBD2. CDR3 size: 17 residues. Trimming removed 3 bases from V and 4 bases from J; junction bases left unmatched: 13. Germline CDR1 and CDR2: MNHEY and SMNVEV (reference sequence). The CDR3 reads CASSFGTSSGIGETQYF. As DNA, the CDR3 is TGTGCCAGCAGTTTTGGAACTAGTAGCGGGATAGGAGAGACCCAGTACTTC.

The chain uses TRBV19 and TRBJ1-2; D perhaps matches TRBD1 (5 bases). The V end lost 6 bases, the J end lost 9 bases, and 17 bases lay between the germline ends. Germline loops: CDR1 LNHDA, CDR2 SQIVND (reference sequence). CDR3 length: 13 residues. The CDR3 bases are TGTGCCAGTAGCAACGACAGAATCTCCCGCTACACCTTC. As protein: CASSNDRISRYTF.

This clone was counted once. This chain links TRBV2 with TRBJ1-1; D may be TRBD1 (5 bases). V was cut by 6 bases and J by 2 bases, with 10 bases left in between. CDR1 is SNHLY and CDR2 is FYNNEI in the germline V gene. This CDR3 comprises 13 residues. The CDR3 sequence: CASSSDRNTEAFF. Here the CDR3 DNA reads TGTGCCAGCAGCTCCGACAGAAACACTGAAGCTTTCTTT.

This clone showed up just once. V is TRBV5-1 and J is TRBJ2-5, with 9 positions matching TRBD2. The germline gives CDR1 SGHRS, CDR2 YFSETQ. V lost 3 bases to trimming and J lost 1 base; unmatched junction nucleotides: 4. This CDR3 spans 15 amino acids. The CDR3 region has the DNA TGCGCCAGCAGCTCGCGGGGGGGTTTCCAAGAGACCCAGTACTTC. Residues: CASSSRGGFQETQYF.

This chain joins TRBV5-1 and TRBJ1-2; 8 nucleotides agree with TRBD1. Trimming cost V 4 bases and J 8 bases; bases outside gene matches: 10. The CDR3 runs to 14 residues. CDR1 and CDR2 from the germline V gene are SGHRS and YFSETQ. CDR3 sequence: CASSNGQGMGGYTF. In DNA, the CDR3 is TGCGCCAGCAGCAACGGACAGGGAATGGGAGGCTACACCTTC.

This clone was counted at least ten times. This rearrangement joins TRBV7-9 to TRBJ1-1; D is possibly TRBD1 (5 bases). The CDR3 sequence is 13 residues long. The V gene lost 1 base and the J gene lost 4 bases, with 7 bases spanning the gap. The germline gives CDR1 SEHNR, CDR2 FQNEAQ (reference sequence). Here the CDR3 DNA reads TGTGCCAGCAGCTTAGGGCAGGGCACTGAAGCTTTCTTT. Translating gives CASSLGQGTEAFF.

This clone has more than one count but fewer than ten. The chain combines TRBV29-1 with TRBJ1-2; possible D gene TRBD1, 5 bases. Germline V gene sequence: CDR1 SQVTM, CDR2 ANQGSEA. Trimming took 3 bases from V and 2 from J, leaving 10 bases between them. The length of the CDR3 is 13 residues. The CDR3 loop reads CSVDKGLNYGYTF. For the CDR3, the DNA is TGCAGCGTTGATAAGGGGCTCAACTATGGCTACACCTTC.

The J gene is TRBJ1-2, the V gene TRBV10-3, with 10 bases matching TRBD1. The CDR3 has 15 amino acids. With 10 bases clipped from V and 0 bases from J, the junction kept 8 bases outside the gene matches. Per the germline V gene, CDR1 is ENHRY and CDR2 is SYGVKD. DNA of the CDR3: TGTGCCACCGAAAAGGGACAGGGGACTAACTATGGCTACACCTTC. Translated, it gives CATEKGQGTNYGYTF.

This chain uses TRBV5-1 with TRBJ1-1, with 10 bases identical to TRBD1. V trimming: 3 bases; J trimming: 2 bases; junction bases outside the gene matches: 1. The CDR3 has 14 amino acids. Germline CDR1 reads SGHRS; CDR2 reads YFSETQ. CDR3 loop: CASSSTGGNTEAFF. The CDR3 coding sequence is TGCGCCAGCAGCTCGACAGGGGGCAACACTGAAGCTTTCTTT.

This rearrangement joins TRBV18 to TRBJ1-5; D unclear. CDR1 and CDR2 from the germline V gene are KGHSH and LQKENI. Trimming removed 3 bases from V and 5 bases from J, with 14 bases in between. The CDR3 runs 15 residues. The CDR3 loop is CASSPVWEKDQPQHF. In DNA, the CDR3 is TGTGCCAGCTCACCCGTCTGGGAGAAAGATCAGCCCCAGCATTTT.